The 18 T cell receptor beta chains reported below all come from one sample, sequenced in a study of blood T cells in healthy people across ages. The second PCR ran roughly 7 to 12 cycles with a sample-barcoded 5' primer and J-beta primers. TCRdb recomputed calls from the 5' RACE reads with MiXCR, one row per CDR3 protein. The data contain around 990,000 distinct CDR3 sequences, about 23% of them singletons. The data also belong to a second study, concerning T cells of mothers and their children.

The sequenced sample consisted of blood. These receptors were collected from a girl aged 2-10 years in good health.

This clonotype was picked up a small number of times. The chain uses TRBV6-5 and TRBJ2-2; 9 bases match TRBD2. The CDR3 totals 12 residues. J lost 9 bases, V lost 9 bases, and 5 bases had no gene match. The germline CDR1 and CDR2 sequences are MNHEY and SVGAGI. The CDR3: CARGTSWRELFF. CDR3 sequence (DNA): TGTGCCAGGGGGACTAGCTGGCGGGAGCTGTTTTTT.

This clonotype has just a few counts. V and J are TRBV28 and TRBJ2-3; D possibly corresponds to TRBD2 (7 bases). The CDR3 is 16 amino acids. The V gene lost 2 bases and the J gene lost 2 bases, with 14 bases spanning the gap. Per the germline V gene, CDR1 is MDHEN and CDR2 is SYDVKM. The CDR3 region has the DNA TGTGCCAGCAGTTTACTTACGCGGGGGCACACAGATACGCAGTATTTT. This translates into CASSLLTRGHTDTQYF.

This clonotype appeared a few times. This clone may be a read error of a much larger clone one base away. The chain couples TRBV28 to TRBJ2-6; D is perhaps TRBD1 or TRBD2 (5 bases each). This CDR3 spans 17 amino acids. CDR1 and CDR2 (germline): MDHEN, SYDVKM. The CDR3 spells CASSSGGGGSGANVLAF. The CDR3 DNA reads TGTGCCAGCAGTTCTGGAGGAGGTGGGTCTGGGGCCAACGTCCTGGCTTTC.

The sample holds a few counts of this clonotype. The chain couples TRBV12-3 or TRBV12-4 to TRBJ1-1; D gene uncertain. The ends were cut back, 4 bases at V and 1 base at J, with 10 bases in the middle. The CDR3 is made up of 14 amino acids. CDR3 DNA: TGTGCCAGCAGTTCCCATGGGGAGAACACTGAAGCTTTCTTT. It yields the protein CASSSHGENTEAFF.

The rearrangement uses TRBV7-2 and TRBJ1-1; possible D gene TRBD1, 5 bases. Germline loops: CDR1 SGHTA, CDR2 FQGNSA. The CDR3 is 17 residues long. Trimming removed 0 bases at V and 4 bases at J, with 18 bases between. Written as DNA, the CDR3 is TGTGCCAGCAGCTTAGCGCTGGCGTTGTGGGGGTTCACTGAAGCTTTCTTT. Protein product: CASSLALALWGFTEAFF.

DNA for the CDR3: TGCGCCAGCAGCTTATTGTCCGGGGGCGCGGATGGCTACACCTTC. It encodes CASSLLSGGADGYTF. This rearrangement joins TRBV5-1 to TRBJ1-2, with D maybe TRBD1 (6 bases). V was trimmed by 2 bases and J by 6 bases, leaving 17 bases between them. Germline-derived CDR1 and CDR2 are SGHRS and YFSETQ. This CDR3 has 15 amino acids.

The DNA of the CDR3 is TGTGCCAGCAGCTTAGCCATGCTCGGTGGCACAGATACGCAGTATTTT. This sequence encodes CASSLAMLGGTDTQYF. The gene calls are TRBV7-8 and TRBJ2-3; D not certain. V shed 0 bases and J shed 1 base, with 11 bases lying between them. CDR3 length: 16 amino acids. Germline CDR1 SGHVS, CDR2 FQNEAQ.

This clonotype was counted only a few times. The J gene is TRBJ1-2, the V gene TRBV11-2, with D hard to call. V was clipped by 0 bases and J by 8 bases, with 13 bases between them. The V gene's germline CDR1 is SGHAT and CDR2 FQNNGV. The CDR3 runs to 14 residues. CDR3 sequence (DNA): TGTGCCAGCAGCTTAGATTCGGGTTTCCAAGGCTACACCTTC. The encoded protein is CASSLDSGFQGYTF.

This clonotype was detected only a few times. The V gene is TRBV28, the J gene TRBJ2-5, with D perhaps TRBD2 (5 bases). CDR1 is MDHEN and CDR2 is SYDVKM in the germline V gene. The CDR3 contains 16 residues. Trimming shortened V by 7 bases and J by 5 bases, and 23 bases separated the two germline ends. CDR3 region: CASTKRAGRIWETQYF. CDR3 in DNA: TGTGCCAGCACCAAAAGGGCGGGTAGGATCTGGGAGACCCAGTACTTC.

This clonotype appeared a few times. The V gene is TRBV5-1, the J gene TRBJ2-1; TRBD2 matches at 16 bases. The CDR3 has 16 amino acids. The J segment lost 4 bases and the V segment lost 3 bases, leaving 1 base of the junction unmatched. In germline, CDR1 is SGHRS, CDR2 YFSETQ. DNA of the CDR3: TGCGCCAGCAGCTGGGGACTAGCGGGAGGGTACAATGAGCAGTTCTTC. Its protein product is CASSWGLAGGYNEQFF.

The sample holds a few counts of this clonotype. The CDR3 spells CSARDLPGGIYEQYF. The CDR3 DNA is TGCAGTGCTAGAGATCTCCCAGGGGGCATCTACGAGCAGTACTTC. The genes are TRBV20-1 and TRBJ2-5; 8 bases fit TRBD1. The J call could be wrong; TRBJ2-7 is a better fit for the DNA end. This CDR3 contains 15 residues. The germline gives CDR1 DFQATT, CDR2 SNEGSKA (reference sequence).

V gene TRBV9 combines with J gene TRBJ1-2; D ambiguous. The CDR3 length is 13 residues. Looked up from germline, CDR1 is SGDLS and CDR2 is YYNGEE. Between the trimmed V and J ends, which lost 5 bases and 4 bases, there was a span of 12 bases. CDR3 sequence (DNA): TGTGCCAGCAGTGGACCGCCCAGCTATGGCTACACCTTC. This sequence encodes CASSGPPSYGYTF. Full variable domain (outside the CDR3, taken from reference TRBV9 and TRBJ1-2): DSGVTQTPKHLITATGQRVTLRCSPRSGDLSVYWYQQSLDQGLQFLIQYYNGEERAKGNILERFSAQQFPDLHSELNLSSLELGDSALYFCASSGPPSYGYTFGSGTRLTVV.

This clonotype was recorded a few times. The chain links TRBV7-2 to TRBJ2-5; 9 positions match TRBD2. The V and J ends lost 5 bases and 1 base, in that order; junction bases with no gene match: 8. The length of the CDR3 is 16 residues. Per the germline V gene, CDR1 is SGHTA and CDR2 is FQGNSA. The CDR3: CASSPASGAGQETQYF. The CDR3 bases are TGTGCCAGCAGCCCAGCTAGCGGGGCAGGCCAAGAGACCCAGTACTTC. The full variable domain, completed using reference TRBV7-2 and TRBJ2-5, is GAGVSQSPSNKVTEKGKDVELRCDPISGHTALYWYRQSLGQGLEFLIYFQGNSAPDKSGLPSDRFSAERTGGSVSTLTIQRTQQEDSAVYLCASSPASGAGQETQYFGPGTRLLVL.

This clonotype showed up just a few times. The chain uses TRBV18 and TRBJ1-2; 9 nucleotides line up with TRBD1. Germline-derived CDR1 and CDR2 are KGHSH and LQKENI. The CDR3 runs 13 residues. The J segment lost 7 bases and the V segment lost 6 bases, leaving 6 bases of the junction unmatched. DNA for the CDR3: TGTGCCAGCTCGCCCGGGACAGGGTTTGGCTACACCTTC. Translated, it gives CASSPGTGFGYTF.

The V gene is TRBV5-1, the J gene TRBJ2-5, with TRBD1 matching 12 bases. The germline V gene has CDR1 SGHRS and CDR2 YFSETQ. The J segment lost 11 bases and the V segment lost 0 bases, leaving 8 bases of the junction unmatched. This CDR3 contains 15 residues. The CDR3 region is CASSLVGQGANKQYF. The CDR3 bases are TGCGCCAGCAGCTTGGTGGGACAGGGGGCTAATAAGCAGTACTTC.

The chain couples TRBV6-1 to TRBJ2-2; 7 bases align to TRBD2. The V segment lost 11 bases and the J segment 7 bases; nucleotides outside the gene matches: 10. Per the germline V gene, CDR1 is MNHNS and CDR2 is SASEGT. The CDR3 is 13 amino acids. The CDR3 is CALGRVASGELFF. In DNA, the CDR3 is TGTGCCCTAGGGAGGGTAGCGAGCGGGGAGCTGTTTTTT.

V and J are TRBV29-1 and TRBJ2-1; 8 bases align to TRBD1. The germline gives CDR1 SQVTM, CDR2 ANQGSEA. The trim removed 6 bases at V and 3 bases at J, leaving 4 bases unmatched. This CDR3 has 13 amino acids. The CDR3 reads CSVDRGLYNEQFF. DNA for the CDR3: TGCAGCGTCGACAGGGGCCTCTACAATGAGCAGTTCTTC.

In this sample, this clonotype turned up a few times. V usage is TRBV5-1 and J usage is TRBJ1-4; perhaps TRBD1 as D (6 bases). The CDR3 consists of 14 residues. The V gene's germline CDR1 is SGHRS and CDR2 YFSETQ. Trimming took 0 bases from V and 12 from J, leaving 15 bases between them. The CDR3 coding sequence is TGCGCCAGCAGCTTGGATGGACAGCTCGAGGAACTGTTTTTT. Its protein product is CASSLDGQLEELFF. The complete variable domain, with remaining parts taken from reference TRBV5-1 and TRBJ1-4, reads KAGVTQTPRYLIKTRGQQVTLSCSPISGHRSVSWYQQTPGQGLQFLFEYFSETQRNKGNFPGRFSGRQFSNSRSEMNVSTLELGDSALYLCASSLDGQLEELFFGSGTQLSVL.